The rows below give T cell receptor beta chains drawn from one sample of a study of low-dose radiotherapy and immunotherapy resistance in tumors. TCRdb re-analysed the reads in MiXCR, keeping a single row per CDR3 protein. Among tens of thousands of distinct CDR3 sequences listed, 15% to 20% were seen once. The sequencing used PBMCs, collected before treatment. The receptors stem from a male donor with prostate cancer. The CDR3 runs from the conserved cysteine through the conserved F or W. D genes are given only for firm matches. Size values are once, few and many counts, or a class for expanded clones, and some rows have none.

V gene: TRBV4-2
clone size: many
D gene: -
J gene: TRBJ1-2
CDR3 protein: CASRRGPSDSLGYTF
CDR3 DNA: TGTGCCAGCAGACGCGGACCGAGTGATAGTCTAGGCTACACCTTC

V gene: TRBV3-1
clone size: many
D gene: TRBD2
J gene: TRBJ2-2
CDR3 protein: CASSQETGGPGAGELFF
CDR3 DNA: TGTGCCAGCAGCCAAGAAACGGGGGGGCCGGGGGCCGGGGAGCTGTTTTTT

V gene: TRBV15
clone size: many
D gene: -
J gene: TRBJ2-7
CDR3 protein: CATSRDSGRSYEQYF
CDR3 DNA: TGTGCCACCAGCAGAGACTCGGGGAGATCCTACGAGCAGTACTTC

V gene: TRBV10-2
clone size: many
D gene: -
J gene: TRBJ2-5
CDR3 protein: CASTSEGTQYF
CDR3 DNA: TGCGCCAGCACTAGCGAGGGGACCCAGTACTTC

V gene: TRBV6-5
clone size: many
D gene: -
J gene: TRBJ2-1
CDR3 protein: CASSSLAYNEQFF
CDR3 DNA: TGTGCCAGCAGTTCCCTAGCATACAATGAGCAGTTCTTC

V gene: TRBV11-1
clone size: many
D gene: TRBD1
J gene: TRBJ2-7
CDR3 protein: CASSPTRGQGAREQYF
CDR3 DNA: TGTGCCAGCAGCCCGACGAGAGGACAGGGGGCGCGAGAGCAGTACTTC

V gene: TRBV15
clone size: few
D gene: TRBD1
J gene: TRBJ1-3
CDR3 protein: CATSRDRGPGNTIYF
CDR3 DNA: TGTGCCACCAGCAGGGACAGGGGCCCTGGAAACACCATATATTTT

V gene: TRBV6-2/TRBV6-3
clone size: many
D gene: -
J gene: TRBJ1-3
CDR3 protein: CASSTGTSGNTIYF
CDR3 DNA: TGTGCCAGCAGCACCGGGACCTCTGGAAACACCATATATTTT

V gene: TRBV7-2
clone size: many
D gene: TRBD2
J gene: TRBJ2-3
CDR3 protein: CASSAASGGSDTQYF
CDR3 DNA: TGTGCCAGCAGCGCCGCTAGCGGGGGCTCAGATACGCAGTATTTT

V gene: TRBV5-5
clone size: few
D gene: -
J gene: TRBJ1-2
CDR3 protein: CASSPHPAGANPRANYGYTF
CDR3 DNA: TGTGCCAGCAGCCCACACCCCGCAGGAGCCAATCCCCGAGCTAACTATGGCTACACCTTC

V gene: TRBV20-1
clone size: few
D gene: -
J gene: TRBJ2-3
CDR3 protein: CSRVDSTGTDTQYF
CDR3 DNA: TGCAGTCGAGTAGACTCCACAGGCACAGATACGCAGTATTTT

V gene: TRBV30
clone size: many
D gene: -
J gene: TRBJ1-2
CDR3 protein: CAWSVSGDYGYTF
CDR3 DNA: TGTGCCTGGAGTGTATCCGGTGACTATGGCTACACCTTC

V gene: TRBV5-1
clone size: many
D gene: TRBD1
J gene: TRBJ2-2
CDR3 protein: CASRGTGAPGELFF
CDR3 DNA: TGCGCCAGCAGAGGGACAGGGGCGCCCGGGGAGCTGTTTTTT

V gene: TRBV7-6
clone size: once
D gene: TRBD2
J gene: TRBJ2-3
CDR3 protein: CASSPRGTSGDTQYF
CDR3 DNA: TGTGCTAGCAGCCCCCGAGGGACTAGCGGAGATACGCAGTATTTT

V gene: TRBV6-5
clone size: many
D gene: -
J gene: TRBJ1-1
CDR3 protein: CASSYSADTEAFF
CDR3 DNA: TGTGCCAGCAGTTACTCCGCGGACACTGAAGCTTTCTTT

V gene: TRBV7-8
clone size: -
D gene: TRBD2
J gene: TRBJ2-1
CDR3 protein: CASSLGRWRGVYNEQFF
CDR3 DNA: TGTGCCAGCAGCTTAGGTCGGTGGCGGGGGGTTTACAATGAGCAGTTCTTC

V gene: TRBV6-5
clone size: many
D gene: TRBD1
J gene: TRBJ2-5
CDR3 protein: CASSPRLRGSGETQYF
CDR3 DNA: TGTGCCAGCAGTCCTCGACTCAGGGGGAGTGGGGAGACCCAGTACTTC

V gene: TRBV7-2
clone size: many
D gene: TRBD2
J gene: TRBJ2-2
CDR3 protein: CASSSLRAGGRTGELFF
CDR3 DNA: TGTGCCAGCAGCTCCCTCCGGGCGGGGGGGCGAACCGGGGAGCTGTTTTTT

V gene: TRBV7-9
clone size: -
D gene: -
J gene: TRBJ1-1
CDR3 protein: CASSFSGYPEAFF
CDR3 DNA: TGTGCCAGCAGCTTCTCAGGGTATCCTGAAGCTTTCTTT

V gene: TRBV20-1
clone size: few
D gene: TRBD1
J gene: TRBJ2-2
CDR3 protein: CSANPGGRDTGELFF
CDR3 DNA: TGCAGTGCCAATCCAGGGGGTAGGGACACCGGGGAGCTGTTTTTT

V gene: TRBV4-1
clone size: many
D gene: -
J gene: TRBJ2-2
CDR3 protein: CASRLGRGNTGELFF
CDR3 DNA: TGCGCCAGCAGATTGGGACGGGGAAACACCGGGGAGCTGTTTTTT

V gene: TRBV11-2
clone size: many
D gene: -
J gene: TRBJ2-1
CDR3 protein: CASSFRGTVLRNNEQFF
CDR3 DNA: TGTGCCAGCAGCTTCCGCGGGACAGTTTTAAGGAACAATGAGCAGTTCTTC

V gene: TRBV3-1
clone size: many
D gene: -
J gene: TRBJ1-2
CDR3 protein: CASSHPNPPYGYTF
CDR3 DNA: TGTGCCAGCAGCCACCCGAATCCCCCCTATGGCTACACCTTC

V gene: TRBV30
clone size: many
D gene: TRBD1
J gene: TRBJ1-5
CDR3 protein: CAWAEGQGNQPQHF
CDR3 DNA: TGTGCCTGGGCTGAAGGACAGGGCAATCAGCCCCAGCATTTT

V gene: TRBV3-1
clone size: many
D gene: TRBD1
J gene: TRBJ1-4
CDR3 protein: CASSQRGPDEKLFF
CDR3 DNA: TGTGCCAGCAGCCAGAGGGGGCCGGACGAAAAACTGTTTTTT

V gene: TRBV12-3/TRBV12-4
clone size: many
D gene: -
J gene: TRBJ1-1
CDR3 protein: CASSFRDEAFF
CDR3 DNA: TGTGCCAGCAGTTTCAGGGATGAAGCTTTCTTT

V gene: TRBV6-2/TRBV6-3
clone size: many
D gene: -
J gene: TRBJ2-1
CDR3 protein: CATLLRVPKGYNEQFF
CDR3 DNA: TGTGCCACCTTGTTGAGGGTCCCCAAGGGCTACAATGAGCAGTTCTTC

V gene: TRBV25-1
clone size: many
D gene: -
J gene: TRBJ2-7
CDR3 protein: CASSEFYSGDEQYF
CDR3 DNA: TGTGCCAGCAGTGAATTTTACAGTGGGGACGAGCAGTACTTC

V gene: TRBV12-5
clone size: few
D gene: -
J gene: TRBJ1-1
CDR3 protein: CASGYREGVTEAFF
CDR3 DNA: TGTGCTAGTGGCTACCGAGAAGGGGTCACTGAAGCTTTCTTT

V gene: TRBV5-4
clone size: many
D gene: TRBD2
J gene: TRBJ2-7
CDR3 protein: CASGGSSGASYEQYF
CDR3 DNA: TGTGCCAGCGGAGGGTCAAGCGGGGCCTCCTACGAGCAGTACTTC

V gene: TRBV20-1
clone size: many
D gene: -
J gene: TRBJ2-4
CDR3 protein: CSARETAKNIQYF
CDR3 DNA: TGCAGTGCTAGGGAGACCGCCAAAAACATTCAGTACTTC

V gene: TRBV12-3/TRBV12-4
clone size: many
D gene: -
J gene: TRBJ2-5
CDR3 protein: CASRVFEGPGGGASAQETQYF
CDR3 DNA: TGTGCCAGCAGAGTTTTTGAGGGACCAGGGGGGGGGGCTAGCGCCCAAGAGACCCAGTACTTC

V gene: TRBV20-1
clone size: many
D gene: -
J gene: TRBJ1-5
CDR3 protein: CSARDRWSSNQPQHF
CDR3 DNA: TGCAGTGCTAGAGATCGCTGGAGCAGCAATCAGCCCCAGCATTTT

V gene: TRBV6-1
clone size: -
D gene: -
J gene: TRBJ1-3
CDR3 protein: CASSYSGSKTSGNTIYF
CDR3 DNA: TGTGCCAGCAGTTACTCGGGAAGCAAAACCTCTGGAAACACCATATATTTT

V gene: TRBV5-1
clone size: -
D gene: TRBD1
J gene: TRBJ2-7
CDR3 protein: CASSLASTGTCEQYF
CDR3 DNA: TGCGCCAGCAGCTTGGCTTCGACAGGGACCTGCGAGCAGTACTTC

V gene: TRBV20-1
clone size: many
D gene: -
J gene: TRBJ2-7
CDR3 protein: CSASGSLVAGGSDEQYF
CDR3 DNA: TGCAGTGCTAGTGGGTCTTTGGTAGCCGGAGGGAGCGACGAGCAGTACTTC

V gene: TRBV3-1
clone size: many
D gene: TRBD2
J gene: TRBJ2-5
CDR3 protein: CASSHGGGGVQETQYF
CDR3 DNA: TGTGCCAGCAGCCACGGCGGGGGGGGAGTCCAAGAGACCCAGTACTTC

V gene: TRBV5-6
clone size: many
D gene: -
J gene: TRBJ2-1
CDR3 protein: CASSLGGYTDNEQFF
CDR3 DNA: TGTGCCAGCAGCTTGGGCGGGTACACAGACAATGAGCAGTTCTTC

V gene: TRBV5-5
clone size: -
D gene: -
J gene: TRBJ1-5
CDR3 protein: CASSLLTGENQPQHF
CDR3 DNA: TGTGCCAGCAGCTTGCTGACAGGAGAGAATCAGCCCCAGCATTTT

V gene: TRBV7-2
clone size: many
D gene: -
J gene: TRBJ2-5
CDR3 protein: CASSLGPPSTPPEETQYF
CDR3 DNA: TGTGCCAGCAGCTTAGGTCCCCCGTCGACACCCCCCGAAGAGACCCAGTACTTC

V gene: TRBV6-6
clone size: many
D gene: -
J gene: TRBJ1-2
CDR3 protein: CASTRGTYGYTF
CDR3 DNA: TGTGCCAGCACGAGGGGCACCTATGGCTACACCTTC

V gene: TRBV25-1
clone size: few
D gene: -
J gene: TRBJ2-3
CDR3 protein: CASSLTINGPQYF
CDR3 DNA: TGTGCCAGCAGCCTCACCATTAACGGGCCGCAGTATTTT

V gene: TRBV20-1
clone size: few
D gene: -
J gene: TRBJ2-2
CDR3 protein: CSASTRPGSCFF
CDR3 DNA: -

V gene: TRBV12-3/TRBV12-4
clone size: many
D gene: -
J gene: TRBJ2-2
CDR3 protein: CASSLTSGESPGELFF
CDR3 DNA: TGTGCCAGCAGTTTAACGTCCGGGGAGAGCCCCGGGGAGCTGTTTTTT

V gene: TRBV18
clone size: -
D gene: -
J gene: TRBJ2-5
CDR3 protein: CASSPRRGFETQYF
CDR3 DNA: TGTGCCAGCTCACCACGCAGGGGTTTCGAGACCCAGTACTTC

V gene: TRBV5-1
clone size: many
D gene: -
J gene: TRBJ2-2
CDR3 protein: CASSWSGTPNTGELFF
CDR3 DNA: TGCGCCAGCAGCTGGTCCGGGACACCGAACACCGGGGAGCTGTTTTTT

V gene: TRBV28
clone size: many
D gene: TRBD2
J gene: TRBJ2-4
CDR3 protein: CASSRGRGGPNIQYF
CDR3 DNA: TGTGCCAGCAGTCGCGGACGGGGGGGCCCGAACATTCAGTACTTC

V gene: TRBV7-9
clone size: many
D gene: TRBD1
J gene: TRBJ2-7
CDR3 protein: CASSLYVTGGAGEQYF
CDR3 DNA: TGTGCCAGCAGCTTATATGTGACAGGGGGCGCGGGCGAGCAGTACTTC

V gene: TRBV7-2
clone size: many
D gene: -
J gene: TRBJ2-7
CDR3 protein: CASSIPGAGYEQYF
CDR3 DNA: TGTGCCAGCAGCATTCCCGGGGCCGGATACGAGCAGTACTTC

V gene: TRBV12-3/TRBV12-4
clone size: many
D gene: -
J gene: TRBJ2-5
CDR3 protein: CASSLGSEGRETQYF
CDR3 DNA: TGTGCCAGCAGTTTAGGGTCAGAGGGAAGAGAGACCCAGTACTTC

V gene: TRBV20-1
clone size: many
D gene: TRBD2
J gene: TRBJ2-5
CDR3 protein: CSAVAPLAGAETQYF
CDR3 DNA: TGCAGTGCGGTAGCCCCGCTAGCGGGGGCAGAGACCCAGTACTTC

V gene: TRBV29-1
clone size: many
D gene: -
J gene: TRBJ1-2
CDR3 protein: CSVETGAGAPYGYTF
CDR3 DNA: TGCAGCGTCGAAACTGGGGCAGGGGCGCCCTATGGCTACACCTTC

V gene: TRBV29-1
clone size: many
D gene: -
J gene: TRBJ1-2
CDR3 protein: CSVEAGRGAYGYTF
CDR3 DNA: TGCAGCGTTGAGGCAGGGCGGGGGGCCTATGGCTACACCTTC

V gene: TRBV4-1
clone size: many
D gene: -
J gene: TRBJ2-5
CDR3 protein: CASSQDKQTQYF
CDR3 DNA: TGCGCCAGCAGCCAAGATAAGCAGACCCAGTACTTC

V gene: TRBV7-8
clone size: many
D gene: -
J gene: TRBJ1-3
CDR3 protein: CASSLGRHSGNTIYF
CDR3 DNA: TGTGCCAGCAGCTTAGGTCGTCACTCTGGAAACACCATATATTTT

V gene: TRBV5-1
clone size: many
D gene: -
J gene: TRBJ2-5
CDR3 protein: CASSYMAQETQYF
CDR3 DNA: TGCGCCAGCAGCTATATGGCCCAAGAGACCCAGTACTTC

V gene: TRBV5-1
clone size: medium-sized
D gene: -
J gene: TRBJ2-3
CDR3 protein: CASSPLILSTDTQYF
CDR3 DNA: TGCGCCAGCAGCCCCCTGATTTTATCCACAGATACGCAGTATTTT

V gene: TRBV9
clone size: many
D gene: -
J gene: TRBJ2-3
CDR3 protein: CASSVTWTYTDTQYF
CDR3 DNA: TGTGCCAGCAGCGTGACCTGGACTTACACAGATACGCAGTATTTT